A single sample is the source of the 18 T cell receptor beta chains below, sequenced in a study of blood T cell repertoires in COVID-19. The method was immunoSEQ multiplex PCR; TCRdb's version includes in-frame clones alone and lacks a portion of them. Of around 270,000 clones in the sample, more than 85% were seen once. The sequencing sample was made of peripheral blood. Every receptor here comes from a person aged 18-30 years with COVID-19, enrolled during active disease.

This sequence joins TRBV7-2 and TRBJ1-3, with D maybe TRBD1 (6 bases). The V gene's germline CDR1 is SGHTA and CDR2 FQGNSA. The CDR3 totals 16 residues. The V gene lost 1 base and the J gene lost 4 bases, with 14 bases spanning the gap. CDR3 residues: CASSLVGRGLGNTIYF. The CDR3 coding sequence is TGTGCCAGCAGCTTAGTGGGCAGGGGATTAGGAAACACCATATATTTT.

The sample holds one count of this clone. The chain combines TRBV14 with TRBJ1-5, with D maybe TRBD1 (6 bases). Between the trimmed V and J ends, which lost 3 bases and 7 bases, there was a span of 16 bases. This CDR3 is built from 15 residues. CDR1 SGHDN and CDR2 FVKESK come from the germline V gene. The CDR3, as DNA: TGTGCCAGCAGCCAGGGAAAAGGGGGTGCACAGCCCCAGCATTTT. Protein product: CASSQGKGGAQPQHF.

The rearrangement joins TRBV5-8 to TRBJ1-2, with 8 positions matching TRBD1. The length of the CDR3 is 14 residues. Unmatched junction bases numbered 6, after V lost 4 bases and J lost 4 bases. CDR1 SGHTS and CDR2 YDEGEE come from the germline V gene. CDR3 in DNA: TGTGCCAGCAGCCCGAACAGGGGGGTCTATGGCTACACCTTC. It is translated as CASSPNRGVYGYTF.

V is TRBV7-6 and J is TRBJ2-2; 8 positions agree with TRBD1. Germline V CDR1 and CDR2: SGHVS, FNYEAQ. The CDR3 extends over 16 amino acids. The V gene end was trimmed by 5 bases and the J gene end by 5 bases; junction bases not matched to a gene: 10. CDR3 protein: CASSANQGAGTGELFF. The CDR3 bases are TGTGCCAGCAGCGCAAATCAGGGGGCGGGGACCGGGGAGCTGTTTTTT.

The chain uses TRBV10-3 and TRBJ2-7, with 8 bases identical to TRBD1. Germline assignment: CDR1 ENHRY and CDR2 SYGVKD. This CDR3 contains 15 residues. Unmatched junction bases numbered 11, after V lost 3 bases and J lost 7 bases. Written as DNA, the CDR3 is TGTGCCATCAGTGAAACAGGGGGAAATCTGGGGGAGCAGTACTTC. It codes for CAISETGGNLGEQYF.

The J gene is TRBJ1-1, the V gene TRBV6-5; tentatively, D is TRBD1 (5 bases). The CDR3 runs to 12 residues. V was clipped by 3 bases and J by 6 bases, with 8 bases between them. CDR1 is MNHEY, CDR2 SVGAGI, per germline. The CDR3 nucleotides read TGTGCCAGCAGTTATAGGGGATCTGAAGCTTTCTTT. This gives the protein CASSYRGSEAFF.

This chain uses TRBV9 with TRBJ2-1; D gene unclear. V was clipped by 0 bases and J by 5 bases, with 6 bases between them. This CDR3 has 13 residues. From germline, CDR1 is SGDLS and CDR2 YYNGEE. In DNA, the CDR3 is TGTGCCAGCAGCGTAGATCTAGACAATGAGCAGTTCTTC. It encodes CASSVDLDNEQFF.

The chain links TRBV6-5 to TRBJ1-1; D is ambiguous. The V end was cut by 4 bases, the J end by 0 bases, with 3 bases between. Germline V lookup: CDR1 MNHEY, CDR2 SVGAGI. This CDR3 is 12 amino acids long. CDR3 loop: CASSFMNTEAFF. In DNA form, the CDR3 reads TGTGCCAGCAGTTTCATGAACACTGAAGCTTTCTTT.

The CDR3 loop reads CASGRQGVGGNQPQHF. CDR3 DNA sequence: TGTGCCAGCGGTAGACAGGGAGTGGGCGGAAATCAGCCCCAGCATTTT. This chain uses TRBV27 with TRBJ1-5; the match to TRBD1 covers 7 bases. The J segment lost 4 bases and the V segment lost 8 bases, leaving 14 bases of the junction unmatched. CDR3 length: 16 amino acids. The germline V gene encodes CDR1 MNHEY and CDR2 SMNVEV (reference sequence).

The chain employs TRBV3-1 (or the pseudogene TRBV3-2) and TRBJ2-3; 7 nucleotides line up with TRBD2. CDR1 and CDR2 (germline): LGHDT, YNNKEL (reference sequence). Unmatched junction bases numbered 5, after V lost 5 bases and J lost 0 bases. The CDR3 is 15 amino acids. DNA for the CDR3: TGTGCCAGCAGCTCGACTAGCCGTAGCACAGATACGCAGTATTTT. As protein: CASSSTSRSTDTQYF.

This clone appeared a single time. Here the CDR3 DNA reads TGTGCCAGCAGCCCCGAGGGGACTAGCGGATACAATGAGCAGTTCTTC. Amino acid sequence: CASSPEGTSGYNEQFF. The chain couples TRBV7-3 to TRBJ2-1; 11 bases fit TRBD2. Looked up from germline, CDR1 is SGHTA and CDR2 is FQGTGA. With 5 bases clipped from V and 4 bases from J, the junction kept 7 bases outside the gene matches. This CDR3 contains 16 residues.

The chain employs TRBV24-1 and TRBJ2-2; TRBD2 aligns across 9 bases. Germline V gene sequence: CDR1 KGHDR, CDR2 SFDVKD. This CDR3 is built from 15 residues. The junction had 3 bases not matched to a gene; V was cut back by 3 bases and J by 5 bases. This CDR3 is CATSDMAGGTGELFF. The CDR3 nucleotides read TGTGCCACCAGTGATATGGCGGGAGGGACCGGGGAGCTGTTTTTT.

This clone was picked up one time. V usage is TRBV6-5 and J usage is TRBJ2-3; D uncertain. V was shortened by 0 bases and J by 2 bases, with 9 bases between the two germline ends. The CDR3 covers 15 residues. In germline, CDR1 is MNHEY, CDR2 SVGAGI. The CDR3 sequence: CASSYSRPNTDTQYF. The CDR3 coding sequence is TGTGCCAGCAGTTACTCGAGGCCGAACACAGATACGCAGTATTTT.

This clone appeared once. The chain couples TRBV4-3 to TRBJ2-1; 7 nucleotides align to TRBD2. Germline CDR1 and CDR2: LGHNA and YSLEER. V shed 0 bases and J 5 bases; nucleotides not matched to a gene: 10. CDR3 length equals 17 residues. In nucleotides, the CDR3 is TGCGCCAGCAGCCAAGACGGGCCAGCGGGGATAGACAATGAGCAGTTCTTC. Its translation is CASSQDGPAGIDNEQFF.

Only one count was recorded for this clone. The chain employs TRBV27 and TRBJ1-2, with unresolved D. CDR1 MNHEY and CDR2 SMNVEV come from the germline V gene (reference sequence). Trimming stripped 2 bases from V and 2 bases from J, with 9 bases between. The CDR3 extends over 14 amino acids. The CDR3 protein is CASSLQPGNYGYTF. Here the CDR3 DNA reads TGTGCCAGCAGTTTACAGCCAGGAAACTATGGCTACACCTTC.

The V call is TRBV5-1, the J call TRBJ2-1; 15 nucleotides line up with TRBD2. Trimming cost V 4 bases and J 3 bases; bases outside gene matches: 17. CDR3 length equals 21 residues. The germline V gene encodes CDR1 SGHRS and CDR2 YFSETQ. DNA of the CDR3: TGCGCCAGCAGCAAACTGTCAGGACTAGCGGGAGGGTTATCCTACTACAATGAGCAGTTCTTC. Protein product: CASSKLSGLAGGLSYYNEQFF.

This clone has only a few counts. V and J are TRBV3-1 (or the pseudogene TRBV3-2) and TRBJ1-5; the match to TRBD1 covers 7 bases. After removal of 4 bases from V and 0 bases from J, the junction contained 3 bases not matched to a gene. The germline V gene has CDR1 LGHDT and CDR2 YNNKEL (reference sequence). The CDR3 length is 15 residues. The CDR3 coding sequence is TGTGCCAGCAGCCGGACAGGTCATAGCAATCAGCCCCAGCATTTT. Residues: CASSRTGHSNQPQHF.

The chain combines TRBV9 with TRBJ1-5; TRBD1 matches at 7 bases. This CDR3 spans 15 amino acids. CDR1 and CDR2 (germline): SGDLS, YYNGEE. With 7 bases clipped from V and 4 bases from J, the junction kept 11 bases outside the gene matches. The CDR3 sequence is CASSVSGGYNQPQHF. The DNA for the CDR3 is TGTGCCAGCTCAGTTTCAGGGGGGTATAATCAGCCCCAGCATTTT.